The 23 T cell receptor beta chains reported below all come from one sample, sequenced in a study of blood T cell repertoires in COVID-19. The table came from immunoSEQ multiplex PCR; TCRdb's copy has only in-frame clones and leaves some out. The sample consists of around 170,000 clones, 89% of them appearing once. The sequencing sample was made of peripheral blood. The receptors here all came from a man aged 18 to 29 who had recovered from COVID-19.

The chain has TRBV11-1 and TRBJ2-2, with D maybe TRBD1 (6 bases). The CDR3 covers 16 residues. Trimming removed 4 bases from V and 0 bases from J, with 12 bases in between. Per the germline V gene, CDR1 is SGHAT and CDR2 is FQDESV (reference sequence). Written as DNA, the CDR3 is TGTGCCAGCAGCTCCTGGGGACAATCGAACACCGGGGAGCTGTTTTTT. Translating gives CASSSWGQSNTGELFF.

CDR3 residues: CASSPEGADTQYF. CDR3 coding DNA: TGCGCCAGCAGCCCGGAGGGGGCGGATACGCAGTATTTT. The rearrangement joins TRBV5-1 to TRBJ2-3; a weak D match, TRBD1 (7 bases). This CDR3 has 13 amino acids. In germline, CDR1 is SGHRS, CDR2 YFSETQ. Trimming removed 4 bases from V and 6 bases from J, with 12 bases in between.

This chain links TRBV7-6 with TRBJ2-1; TRBD2 agrees at 12 bases. Trimming at V came to 8 bases and at J to 3 bases, leaving 5 bases not matched to a gene. The CDR3 has 15 amino acids. Germline lookup yields CDR1 SGHVS and CDR2 FNYEAQ. CDR3 amino acids: CASAWTSGIYNEQFF. The CDR3, as DNA: TGTGCCAGCGCCTGGACTAGCGGGATCTACAATGAGCAGTTCTTC.

This clone was counted between two and nine times. The chain couples TRBV4-1 to TRBJ2-6; D uncertain. CDR3 length: 15 residues. The V end was cut by 4 bases, the J end by 4 bases, with 11 bases between. Germline loops: CDR1 MGHRA, CDR2 YSYEKL. As DNA, the CDR3 is TGCGCCAGCAGCCCCTTCAATGGCGGGGCCAACGTCCTGACTTTC. It is translated as CASSPFNGGANVLTF.

The chain couples TRBV13 to TRBJ1-6; D is uncertain. This CDR3 has 14 residues. Germline assignment: CDR1 PRHDT and CDR2 FYEKMQ (reference sequence). Deletions cut 4 bases from V and 6 bases from J, with 10 bases between. CDR3 loop: CASSSREINSPLHF. The CDR3 DNA follows: TGTGCCAGCAGCTCCCGGGAGATTAATTCACCCCTCCACTTT.

The rearrangement links TRBV24-1 to TRBJ2-2; TRBD1 is a possible D gene (6 bases). V lost 6 bases to trimming and J lost 4 bases, with 14 bases between them. Germline-derived CDR1 and CDR2 are KGHDR and SFDVKD. This CDR3 has 15 residues. The DNA of the CDR3 is TGTGCCACCAGTTCAGGGGCAGAGGCCACCGGGGAGCTGTTTTTT. Its translation is CATSSGAEATGELFF.

The genes are TRBV10-3 and TRBJ2-6; D uncertain. The CDR3 is 18 amino acids. The V gene's germline CDR1 is ENHRY and CDR2 SYGVKD. Trimming took 2 bases from V and 4 from J, leaving 18 bases between them. The CDR3 DNA reads as TGTGCCATCAGTGAGGTGGCAGGCCCTAATCGAGGGGCCAACGTCCTGACTTTC. Protein: CAISEVAGPNRGANVLTF.

This clone was observed at least ten times. J is TRBJ1-6 and V is TRBV16, with D unresolved. The CDR3 has 15 residues. CDR1 KGHSY and CDR2 FQNENV come from the germline V gene. V gave up 0 bases and J gave up 7 bases, with 10 bases separating them. CDR3 sequence: CASSQSEGTNSPLHF. As DNA, the CDR3 is TGTGCCAGCAGCCAATCGGAGGGTACGAATTCACCCCTCCACTTT.

The count of this clone is one. This chain uses TRBV28 with TRBJ1-4; D may be TRBD1 (5 bases). V lost 4 bases and J lost 0, with 9 bases in between. Germline loops: CDR1 MDHEN, CDR2 SYDVKM. This CDR3 contains 15 residues. The chain's CDR3 is CASSYPTATNEKLFF. The CDR3 DNA reads TGTGCCAGCAGTTACCCGACAGCAACTAATGAAAAACTGTTTTTT.

The chain employs TRBV29-1 and TRBJ1-5, with 9 bases that match TRBD1. Germline values: CDR1 SQVTM, CDR2 ANQGSEA. V lost 6 bases, J lost 4 bases, and 4 bases stayed unmatched. The CDR3 runs to 13 residues. CDR3: CSVLGQGNQPQHF. CDR3 bases: TGCAGCGTCTTGGGACAGGGAAATCAGCCCCAGCATTTT.

V is TRBV10-1 and J is TRBJ2-5, with 9 bases fitting TRBD2. Per germline, CDR1 WNHNN and CDR2 SYGVQD (reference sequence). The CDR3 covers 14 residues. V lost 3 bases to trimming and J lost 3 bases; unmatched junction nucleotides: 2. CDR3 region: CASSESSGKETQYF. CDR3 DNA: TGCGCCAGCAGTGAATCTAGCGGGAAAGAGACCCAGTACTTC.

The J gene is TRBJ2-1, the V gene TRBV7-9; D is uncertain. The germline V gene has CDR1 SEHNR and CDR2 FQNEAQ (reference sequence). The germline V and J ends were trimmed by 5 bases and 6 bases, with 8 bases remaining between them. CDR3 length: 12 residues. The CDR3 DNA follows: TGTGCCAGCAGCCAGGCTCCCAATGAGCAGTTCTTC. This translates into CASSQAPNEQFF. Looking up the rest from reference TRBV7-9 and TRBJ2-1 gives the full variable domain: DTGVSQNPRHKITKRGQNVTFRCDPISEHNRLYWYRQTLGQGPEFLTYFQNEAQLEKSRLLSDRFSAERPKGSFSTLEIQRTEQGDSAMYLCASSQAPNEQFFGPGTRLTVL.

This rearrangement joins TRBV5-1 to TRBJ2-5; 13 bases are shared with TRBD2. The CDR3 has 17 amino acids. V dropped 7 bases and J dropped 4; count of bases not matched to a gene: 13. CDR1 is SGHRS, CDR2 YFSETQ, per germline. The CDR3 nucleotides read TGCGCCAGCCGACTCGGCGCGACTAGCGGGAGGACAGAGACCCAGTACTTC. Translation gives CASRLGATSGRTETQYF.

The chain joins TRBV9 to TRBJ2-7; TRBD2 matches at 10 bases. Per germline, CDR1 SGDLS and CDR2 YYNGEE. Unmatched junction bases numbered 8, after V lost 3 bases and J lost 2 bases. The CDR3 runs 16 residues. CDR3 nucleotides: TGTGCCAGCAGCGCGGGACCGGGACTAGCGCCCTACGAGCAGTACTTC. This codes for CASSAGPGLAPYEQYF.

This clone occurred once. J is TRBJ2-1 and V is TRBV6-6; TRBD2 agrees at 11 bases. The CDR3 loop spans 16 amino acids. In germline, CDR1 is MNHNY, CDR2 SVGAGI (reference sequence). J lost 6 bases, V lost 4 bases, and 8 bases had no gene match. CDR3 sequence (DNA): TGTGCCAGCAGTTTATCCGGGACTAGCGGATTCAATGAGCAGTTCTTC. Its translation: CASSLSGTSGFNEQFF.

The chain combines TRBV2 with TRBJ1-2; tentative D call: TRBD1 (5 bases). The CDR3 has 14 amino acids. The V gene's germline CDR1 is SNHLY and CDR2 FYNNEI. Deletions cut 8 bases from V and 1 base from J, with 14 bases between. CDR3 DNA sequence: TGTGCCAGCCACCCCCACAGGCTTAACTATGGCTACACCTTC. The encoded protein is CASHPHRLNYGYTF.

The rearrangement uses TRBV6-5 and TRBJ2-3; a possible D gene is TRBD1 (5 bases). The CDR3 contains 13 residues. Germline values: CDR1 MNHEY, CDR2 SVGAGI. The V and J ends lost 7 bases and 2 bases respectively, with 10 bases between them. The CDR3 sequence is CASTGHLTDTQYF. CDR3 coding DNA: TGTGCCAGCACCGGACACCTCACAGATACGCAGTATTTT.

The chain carries TRBV4-1 and TRBJ1-3, with TRBD1 matching over 7 bases. V dropped 0 bases and J dropped 4; count of bases not matched to a gene: 12. Germline CDR1 is MGHRA and CDR2 is YSYEKL. CDR3 length: 18 amino acids. The CDR3 coding sequence is TGCGCCAGCAGCCAAGATCGGTCCAGACAGGGTCTCGGAAACACCATATATTTT. Protein sequence: CASSQDRSRQGLGNTIYF.

The V call is TRBV19, the J call TRBJ2-7; TRBD1 matches at 7 bases. V lost 5 bases, J lost 4 bases, and 11 bases stayed unmatched. This CDR3 is built from 15 residues. CDR1 is LNHDA and CDR2 is SQIVND in the germline V gene (reference sequence). CDR3 DNA sequence: TGTGCCAGTAGTCACCGACAGGGCATCACGTACGAGCAGTACTTC. This gives the protein CASSHRQGITYEQYF. Filled out from reference TRBV19 and TRBJ2-7, the complete variable domain reads DGGITQSPKYLFRKEGQNVTLSCEQNLNHDAMYWYRQDPGQGLRLIYYSQIVNDFQKGDIAEGYSVSREKKESFPLTVTSAQKNPTAFYLCASSHRQGITYEQYFGPGTRLTVT.

The V and J genes are TRBV4-1 and TRBJ2-5; possibly TRBD2 for D (6 bases). Looked up from germline, CDR1 is MGHRA and CDR2 is YSYEKL. CDR3 length: 16 amino acids. The V gene lost 3 bases and the J gene lost 4 bases, with 18 bases spanning the gap. The chain's CDR3 is CASSQREPSRGETQYF. The CDR3 region has the DNA TGCGCCAGCAGCCAGCGGGAACCGTCCAGAGGAGAGACCCAGTACTTC.

The chain combines TRBV10-2 with TRBJ2-1; the D gene is possibly TRBD2 (6 bases). From germline, CDR1 is WSHSY and CDR2 SAAADI. CDR3 length: 11 amino acids. The V gene lost 8 bases and the J gene lost 6 bases, with 8 bases spanning the gap. In nucleotides, the CDR3 is TGCGCCAGCGGGACTGGCAATGAGCAGTTCTTC. This encodes CASGTGNEQFF.

This chain uses TRBV11-2 with TRBJ2-1; 11 bases are a match to TRBD2. Germline assignment: CDR1 SGHAT and CDR2 FQNNGV. The CDR3 is 15 amino acids. V lost 5 bases, J lost 4 bases, and 4 bases stayed unmatched. Here the CDR3 DNA reads TGTGCCAGCAGCCTGACTAGCGGGGCGTACAATGAGCAGTTCTTC. This translates into CASSLTSGAYNEQFF.

The rearrangement joins TRBV5-1 to TRBJ2-2; maybe TRBD2 (7 bases). The CDR3 is 16 amino acids. V was shortened by 0 bases and J by 1 base, with 10 bases between the two germline ends. The germline gives CDR1 SGHRS, CDR2 YFSETQ. CDR3 in amino acids: CASSLAGGLNTGELFF. CDR3 sequence (DNA): TGCGCCAGCAGCTTGGCCGGGGGGCTGAACACCGGGGAGCTGTTTTTT. The complete variable domain, with remaining parts taken from reference TRBV5-1 and TRBJ2-2, reads KAGVTQTPRYLIKTRGQQVTLSCSPISGHRSVSWYQQTPGQGLQFLFEYFSETQRNKGNFPGRFSGRQFSNSRSEMNVSTLELGDSALYLCASSLAGGLNTGELFFGEGSRLTVL.